This TCR beta chain was identified during a study of OX40 agonist ivuxolimab in advanced cancers. The method was immunoSEQ multiplex PCR; TCRdb's version includes in-frame clones alone and lacks a portion of them. The sample contains some 86,000 clones, about 91% of which appear only once. V was clipped by 11 bases and J by 5 bases; unmatched bases: 11. This CDR3 region has 13 residues. CDR1 is ENHRY, CDR2 SYGVKD, per germline. Worth noting for this clone: What it binds is unknown.

Study results and caveats: Both blood CD4+ and CD8+ T cells showed clonal growth by week 6 at 0.1 to 3.0 mg/kg.

The chain joins TRBV10-3 to TRBJ1-2; 7 positions match TRBD1. The source is an adult with an advanced solid tumor such as melanoma, head and neck, liver or kidney cancer. This material consisted of CD4+ or CD8+ T cells sorted from blood, taken in a trial of the OX40 agonist ivuxolimab. CDR3 nucleotides: TGTGCCTCGAAGTGGGAGGGGGCGTATGGCTACACCTTC. It encodes CASKWEGAYGYTF.